This T cell receptor beta chain was sequenced for a study of response to subunit inactivated influenza vaccine. CDR3 length: 15 residues. V lost 2 bases to trimming and J lost 1 base, with 12 bases between them. MiXCR, run by TCRdb on the RT-PCR reads, gives a single entry per CDR3 protein. The sample shows about 620,000 distinct CDR3 sequences, around 10% of them seen only once. The sample also formed part of further work on T cells expressing NK-cell markers. That work states: The TCR beta cDNA came from 5'RACE template switching with UMIs. Dominant NKG2C+ clonotypes accounted for 1.0-7.0% of CD8+ T cells in about 6 donors.

This chain links TRBV12-3 or TRBV12-4 with TRBJ2-7; unclear D gene. Material: PBMCs from blood, obtained on the day of vaccination. The TCR sequence derives from a man in his forties or fifties who received an inactivated influenza vaccine. For the CDR3, the DNA is TGTGCCAGCAGTTTAATCGGGTCGAGGTCCTACGAGCAGTACTTC. Translating gives CASSLIGSRSYEQYF.